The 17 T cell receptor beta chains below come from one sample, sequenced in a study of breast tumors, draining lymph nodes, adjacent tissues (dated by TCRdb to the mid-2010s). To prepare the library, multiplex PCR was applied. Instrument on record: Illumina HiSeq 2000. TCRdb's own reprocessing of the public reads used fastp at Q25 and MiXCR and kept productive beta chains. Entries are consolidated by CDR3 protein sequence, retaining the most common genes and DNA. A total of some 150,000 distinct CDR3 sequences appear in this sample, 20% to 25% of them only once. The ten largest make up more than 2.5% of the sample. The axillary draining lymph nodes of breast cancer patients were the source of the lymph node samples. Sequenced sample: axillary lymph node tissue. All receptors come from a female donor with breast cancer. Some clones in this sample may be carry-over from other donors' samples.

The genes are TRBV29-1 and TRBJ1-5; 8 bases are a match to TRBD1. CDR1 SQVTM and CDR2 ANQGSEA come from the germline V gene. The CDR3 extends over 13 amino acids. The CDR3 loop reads CNLYRGGNQPQHF. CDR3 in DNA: TGCAACTTATACAGGGGGGGCAATCAGCCCCAGCATTTT.

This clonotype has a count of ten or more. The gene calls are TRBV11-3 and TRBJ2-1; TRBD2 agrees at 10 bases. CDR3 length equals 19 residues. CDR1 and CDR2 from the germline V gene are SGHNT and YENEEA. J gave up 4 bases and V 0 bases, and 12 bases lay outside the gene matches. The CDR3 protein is CASSLDVGSGRAWYNEQFF. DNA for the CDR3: TGTGCCAGCAGCTTAGACGTAGGGAGCGGGAGGGCCTGGTACAATGAGCAGTTCTTC.

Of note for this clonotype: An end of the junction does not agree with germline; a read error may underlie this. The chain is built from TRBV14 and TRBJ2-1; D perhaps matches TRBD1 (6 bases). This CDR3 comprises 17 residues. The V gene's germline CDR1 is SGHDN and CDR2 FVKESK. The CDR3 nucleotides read TGTGCCAGCAGCCTAGAGACCGGGACAACCCGCTACAGTGAGCGGTTCTTC. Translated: CASSLETGTTRYSERFF.

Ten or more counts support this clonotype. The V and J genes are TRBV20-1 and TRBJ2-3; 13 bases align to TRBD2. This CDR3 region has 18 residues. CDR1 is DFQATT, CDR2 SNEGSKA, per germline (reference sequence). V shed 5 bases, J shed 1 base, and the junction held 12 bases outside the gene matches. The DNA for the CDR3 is TGCAGTGCTGAGACTAGCGGGAGGCCCATCTTCGGCACAGATACGCAGTATTTT. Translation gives CSAETSGRPIFGTDTQYF.

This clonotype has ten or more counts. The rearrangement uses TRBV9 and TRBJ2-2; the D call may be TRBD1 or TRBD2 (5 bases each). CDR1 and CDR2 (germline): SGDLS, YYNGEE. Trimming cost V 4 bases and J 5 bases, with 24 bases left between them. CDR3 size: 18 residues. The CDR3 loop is CASSPGGGWGMDTGELFF. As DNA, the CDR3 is TGTGCCAGCAGCCCCGGTGGGGGTTGGGGGATGGATACCGGGGAGCTGTTTTTT.

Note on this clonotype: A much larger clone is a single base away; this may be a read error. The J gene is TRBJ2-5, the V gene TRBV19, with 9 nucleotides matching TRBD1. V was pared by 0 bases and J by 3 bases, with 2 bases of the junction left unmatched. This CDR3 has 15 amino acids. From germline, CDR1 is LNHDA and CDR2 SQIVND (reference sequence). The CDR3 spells CASSIERQGEETQYF. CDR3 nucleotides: TGTGCCAGTAGTATAGAAAGACAGGGGGAAGAGACCCAGTACTTC. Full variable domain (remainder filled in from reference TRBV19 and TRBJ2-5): DGGITQSPKYLFRKEGQNVTLSCEQNLNHDAMYWYRQDPGQGLRLIYYSQIVNDFQKGDIAEGYSVSREKKESFPLTVTSAQKNPTAFYLCASSIERQGEETQYFGPGTRLLVL.

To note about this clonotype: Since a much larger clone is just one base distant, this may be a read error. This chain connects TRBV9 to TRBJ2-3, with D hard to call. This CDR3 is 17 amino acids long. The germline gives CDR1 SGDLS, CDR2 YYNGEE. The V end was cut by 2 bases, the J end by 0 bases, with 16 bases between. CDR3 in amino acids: CASSVSGVPTSTDTQYF. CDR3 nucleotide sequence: TGTGCCAGCAGCGTTTCTGGCGTTCCCACTAGCACAGATACGCAGTATTTT.

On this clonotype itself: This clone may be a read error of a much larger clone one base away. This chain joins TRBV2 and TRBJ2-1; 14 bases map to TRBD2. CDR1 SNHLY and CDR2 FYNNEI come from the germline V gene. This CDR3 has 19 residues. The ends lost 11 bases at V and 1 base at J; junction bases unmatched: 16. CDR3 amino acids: CAGTLVGLAGVGSYNEQFF. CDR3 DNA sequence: TGTGCCGGCACTCTGGTGGGACTAGCGGGAGTTGGGTCCTACAATGAGCAGTTCTTC.

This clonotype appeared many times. CDR3 in amino acids: CASSLDEQYF. The DNA for the CDR3 is TGCGCCAGCAGCTTGGACGAGCAGTACTTC. The chain carries TRBV5-1 and TRBJ2-7, with D uncertain. The CDR3 length is 10 residues. V was pared by 0 bases and J by 5 bases, with 0 bases between. Germline loops: CDR1 SGHRS, CDR2 YFSETQ.

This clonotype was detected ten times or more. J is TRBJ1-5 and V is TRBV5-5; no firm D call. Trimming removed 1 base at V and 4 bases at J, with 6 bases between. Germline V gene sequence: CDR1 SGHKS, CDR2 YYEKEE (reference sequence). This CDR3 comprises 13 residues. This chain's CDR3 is CASSLSPNQPQHF. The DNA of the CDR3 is TGTGCCAGCAGCTTGTCTCCTAATCAGCCCCAGCATTTT.

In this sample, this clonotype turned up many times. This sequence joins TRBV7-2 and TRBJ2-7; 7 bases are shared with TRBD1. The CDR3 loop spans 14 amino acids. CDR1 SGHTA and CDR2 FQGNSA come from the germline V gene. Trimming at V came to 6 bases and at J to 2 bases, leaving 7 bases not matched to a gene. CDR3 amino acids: CASRTPGQTYEQYF. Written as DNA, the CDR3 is TGTGCCAGCAGGACTCCGGGACAGACCTACGAGCAGTACTTC. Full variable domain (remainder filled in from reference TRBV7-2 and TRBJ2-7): GAGVSQSPSNKVTEKGKDVELRCDPISGHTALYWYRQSLGQGLEFLIYFQGNSAPDKSGLPSDRFSAERTGGSVSTLTIQRTQQEDSAVYLCASRTPGQTYEQYFGPGTRLTVT.

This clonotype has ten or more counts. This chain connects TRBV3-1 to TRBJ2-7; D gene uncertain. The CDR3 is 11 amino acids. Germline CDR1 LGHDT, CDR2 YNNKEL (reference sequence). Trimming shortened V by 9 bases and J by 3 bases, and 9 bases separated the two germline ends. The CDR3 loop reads CASSTVYEQYF. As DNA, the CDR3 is TGTGCCAGTTCCACAGTCTACGAGCAGTACTTC.

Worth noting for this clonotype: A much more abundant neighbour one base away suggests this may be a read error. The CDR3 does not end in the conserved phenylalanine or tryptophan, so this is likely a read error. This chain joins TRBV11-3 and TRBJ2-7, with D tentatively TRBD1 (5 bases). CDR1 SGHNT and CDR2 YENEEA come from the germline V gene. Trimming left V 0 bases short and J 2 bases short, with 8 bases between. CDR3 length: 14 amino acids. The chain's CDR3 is CASSLDQGTYEQYL. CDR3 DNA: TGTGCCAGCAGCTTAGATCAGGGAACCTACGAGCAGTACCTC.

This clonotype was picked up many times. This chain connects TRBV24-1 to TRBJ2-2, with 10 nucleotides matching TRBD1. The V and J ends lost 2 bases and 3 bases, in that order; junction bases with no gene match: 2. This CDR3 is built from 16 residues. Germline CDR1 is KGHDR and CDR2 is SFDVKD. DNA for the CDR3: TGTGCCACCAGTGATTCGGGACAGGGGTACACCGGGGAGCTGTTTTTT. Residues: CATSDSGQGYTGELFF.

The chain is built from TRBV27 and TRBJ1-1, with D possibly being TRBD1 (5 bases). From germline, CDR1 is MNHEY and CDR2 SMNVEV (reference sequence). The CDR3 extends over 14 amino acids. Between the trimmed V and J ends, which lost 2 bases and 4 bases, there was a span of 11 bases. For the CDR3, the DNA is TGTGCCAGCAGTTTACGGGGGGAACGCACTGAAGCTTTCTTT. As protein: CASSLRGERTEAFF.

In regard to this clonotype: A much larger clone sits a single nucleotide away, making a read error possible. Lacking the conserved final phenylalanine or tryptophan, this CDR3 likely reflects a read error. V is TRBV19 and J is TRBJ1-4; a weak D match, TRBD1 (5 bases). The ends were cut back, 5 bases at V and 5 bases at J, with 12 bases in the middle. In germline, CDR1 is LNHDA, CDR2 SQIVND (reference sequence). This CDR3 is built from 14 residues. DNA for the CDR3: TGTGCCAGTAGTCCCCGCCGGGGCAATGAAAAACTGTTTCTT. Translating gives CASSPRRGNEKLFL.

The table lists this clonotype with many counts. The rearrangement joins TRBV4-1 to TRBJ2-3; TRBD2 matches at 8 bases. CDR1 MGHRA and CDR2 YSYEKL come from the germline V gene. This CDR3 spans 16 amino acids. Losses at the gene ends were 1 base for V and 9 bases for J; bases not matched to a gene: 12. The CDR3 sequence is CASSQVPSYPGGTQYF. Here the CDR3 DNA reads TGCGCCAGCAGCCAAGTCCCCTCTTATCCGGGGGGGACGCAGTATTTT.